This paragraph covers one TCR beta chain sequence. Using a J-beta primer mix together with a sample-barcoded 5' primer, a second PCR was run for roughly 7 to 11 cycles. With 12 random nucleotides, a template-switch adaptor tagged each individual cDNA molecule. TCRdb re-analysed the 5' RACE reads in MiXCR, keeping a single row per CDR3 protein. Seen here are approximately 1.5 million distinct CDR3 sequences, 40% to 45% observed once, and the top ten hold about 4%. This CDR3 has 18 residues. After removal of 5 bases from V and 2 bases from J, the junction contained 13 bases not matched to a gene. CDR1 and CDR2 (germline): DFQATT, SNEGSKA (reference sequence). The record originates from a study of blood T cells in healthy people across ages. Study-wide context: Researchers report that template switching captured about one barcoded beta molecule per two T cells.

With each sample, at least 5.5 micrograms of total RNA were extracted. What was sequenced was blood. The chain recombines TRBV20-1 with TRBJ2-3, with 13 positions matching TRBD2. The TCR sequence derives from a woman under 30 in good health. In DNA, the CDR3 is TGCAGTGCTCTCCCGCTAACTAGCGGGGGGGCAATCACAGATACGCAGTATTTT. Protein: CSALPLTSGGAITDTQYF.